Following are 11 T cell receptor beta chains from one sample sequenced in a study of cytomegalovirus exposure and HLA in healthy donors. PCR used 60 Vbeta primers and 13 Jbeta primers. The method was immunoSEQ multiplex PCR; TCRdb's version includes in-frame clones alone and lacks a portion of them. The sample includes 100,000 to 150,000 clones, about 80% of them seen just once. The sequencing input was PBMCs. These receptor sequences come from a man aged 40-50 years in good health and CMV-seronegative.

The V call is TRBV5-4, the J call TRBJ2-1; 12 bases line up with TRBD2. V was pared by 4 bases and J by 7 bases, with 9 bases of the junction left unmatched. The germline gives CDR1 SGHNT, CDR2 YYREEE (reference sequence). The CDR3 runs 16 residues. The CDR3 spells CASSPGLAGSGNEQFF. CDR3 nucleotides: TGTGCCAGCAGCCCCGGACTAGCGGGGTCTGGGAATGAGCAGTTCTTC.

The chain links TRBV27 to TRBJ1-5; weak D call: TRBD1 (5 bases). Germline CDR1 is MNHEY and CDR2 is SMNVEV (reference sequence). The CDR3 has 13 residues. V was shortened by 6 bases and J by 4 bases, with 10 bases between the two germline ends. For the CDR3, the DNA is TGTGCCAGCAGGCCAGACAGTAATCAGCCCCAGCATTTT. It specifies CASRPDSNQPQHF.

This sequence joins TRBV11-2 and TRBJ1-1, with D tentatively TRBD1 (6 bases). The V end was cut by 5 bases, the J end by 1 base, with 11 bases between. Germline V gives CDR1 SGHAT, CDR2 FQNNGV. There are 14 residues in the CDR3. CDR3 bases: TGTGCCAGCAGCCCGACAGGACAGAACACTGAAGCTTTCTTT. This gives the protein CASSPTGQNTEAFF.

The chain employs TRBV30 and TRBJ2-2, with 9 positions matching TRBD1. V lost 3 bases and J lost 7; bases outside the gene matches: 3. The CDR3 totals 13 residues. Germline V gene sequence: CDR1 GTSNPN, CDR2 SVGIG (reference sequence). This CDR3 reads CAWSGQGIGELFF. The CDR3 nucleotides read TGTGCCTGGAGCGGACAGGGGATCGGGGAGCTGTTTTTT. The variable domain in full, with the rest retrieved from reference TRBV30 and TRBJ2-2, is SQTIHQWPATLVQPVGSPLSLECTVEGTSNPNLYWYRQAAGRGLQLLFYSVGIGQISSEVPQNLSASRPQDRQFILSSKKLLLSDSGFYLCAWSGQGIGELFFGEGSRLTVL.

V is TRBV10-2 and J is TRBJ2-3, with 7 bases that match TRBD1. The CDR3 loop spans 13 amino acids. V was pared by 6 bases and J by 1 base, with 1 base of the junction left unmatched. Germline CDR1 WSHSY, CDR2 SAAADI. CDR3 in DNA: TGCGCCAGCAGGGGGACAGGCACAGATACGCAGTATTTT. It codes for CASRGTGTDTQYF.

The chain has TRBV30 and TRBJ1-2; D not certain. The germline V gene encodes CDR1 GTSNPN and CDR2 SVGIG (reference sequence). V was pared by 4 bases and J by 7 bases, with 13 bases between. The CDR3 length is 12 residues. CDR3 residues: CAWTLYPGGYTF. The CDR3 coding sequence is TGTGCCTGGACTCTTTACCCGGGTGGCTACACCTTC.

This chain uses TRBV7-2 with TRBJ2-5; D perhaps matches TRBD2 (5 bases). CDR3 size: 13 residues. Looked up from germline, CDR1 is SGHTA and CDR2 is FQGNSA. Trimming removed 1 base at V and 2 bases at J, with 5 bases between. Here the CDR3 reads CASSLVAQETQYF. CDR3 nucleotide sequence: TGTGCCAGCAGCTTAGTAGCGCAAGAGACCCAGTACTTC.

The gene calls are TRBV7-9 and TRBJ1-4; 7 bases are shared with TRBD1. This CDR3 has 14 residues. Germline V lookup: CDR1 SEHNR, CDR2 FQNEAQ (reference sequence). J gave up 5 bases and V 5 bases, and 5 bases lay outside the gene matches. CDR3 sequence reads: CASSPGQFNEKLFF. The DNA of the CDR3 is TGTGCCAGCAGCCCGGGACAGTTCAATGAAAAACTGTTTTTT.

The V and J genes are TRBV7-7 and TRBJ2-2, with D uncertain. The CDR3 length is 14 residues. V dropped 5 bases and J dropped 3 bases, with 10 bases sitting between them. The germline V gene has CDR1 SSHAT and CDR2 FNYEAQ (reference sequence). CDR3 nucleotides: TGTGCCAGCAGCGTTACTGTGGACACCGGGGAGCTGTTTTTT. Translating it yields CASSVTVDTGELFF.

The chain couples TRBV10-3 to TRBJ1-1, with TRBD1 identical over 11 bases. This CDR3 contains 14 residues. The junction had 4 bases not matched to a gene; V was cut back by 4 bases and J by 6 bases. The V gene's germline CDR1 is ENHRY and CDR2 SYGVKD. CDR3 in amino acids: CAISGGQGEAEAFF. The DNA for the CDR3 is TGTGCCATCAGTGGGGGACAGGGGGAGGCTGAAGCTTTCTTT.

This clone occurred once. The chain has TRBV19 and TRBJ1-2; 7 bases map to TRBD1. Losses at the gene ends were 10 bases for V and 5 bases for J; bases not matched to a gene: 28. This CDR3 has 19 amino acids. Germline CDR1 LNHDA, CDR2 SQIVND (reference sequence). CDR3 region: CATSLQAGDSAPQTYGYTF. The CDR3 nucleotides are TGTGCCACCTCCCTACAGGCCGGGGACAGCGCCCCGCAGACTTATGGCTACACCTTC.